The T cell receptor (beta chain) described here comes from a study of early T cells in non-severe SARS-CoV-2 infection. Study-wide context: From unsorted whole blood, bulk RNA was sequenced, and the chains remained unpaired.

TCRdb re-called the 5' RACE reads with MiXCR, one entry per CDR3 protein. Among tens of thousands of distinct CDR3 sequences, roughly 5.7% were seen once, and the ten largest hold 4.8%. This clonotype was seen more than once but under ten times. Germline V gene lookup returns CDR1 MNHNY and CDR2 SVGAGI (reference sequence). This CDR3 is built from 12 residues. V lost 10 bases and J 3 bases, leaving 12 bases between the germline ends. The rearrangement uses TRBV6-6 and TRBJ1-2; unclear D gene. The receptor was derived from an adult who was a healthcare worker with PCR-confirmed SARS-CoV-2 infection or an uninfected control (not recorded which). Sequences were obtained from whole blood. DNA of the CDR3: TGTGCCATCACCCTAGGAGACTATGGCTACACCTTC. Translation gives CAITLGDYGYTF.